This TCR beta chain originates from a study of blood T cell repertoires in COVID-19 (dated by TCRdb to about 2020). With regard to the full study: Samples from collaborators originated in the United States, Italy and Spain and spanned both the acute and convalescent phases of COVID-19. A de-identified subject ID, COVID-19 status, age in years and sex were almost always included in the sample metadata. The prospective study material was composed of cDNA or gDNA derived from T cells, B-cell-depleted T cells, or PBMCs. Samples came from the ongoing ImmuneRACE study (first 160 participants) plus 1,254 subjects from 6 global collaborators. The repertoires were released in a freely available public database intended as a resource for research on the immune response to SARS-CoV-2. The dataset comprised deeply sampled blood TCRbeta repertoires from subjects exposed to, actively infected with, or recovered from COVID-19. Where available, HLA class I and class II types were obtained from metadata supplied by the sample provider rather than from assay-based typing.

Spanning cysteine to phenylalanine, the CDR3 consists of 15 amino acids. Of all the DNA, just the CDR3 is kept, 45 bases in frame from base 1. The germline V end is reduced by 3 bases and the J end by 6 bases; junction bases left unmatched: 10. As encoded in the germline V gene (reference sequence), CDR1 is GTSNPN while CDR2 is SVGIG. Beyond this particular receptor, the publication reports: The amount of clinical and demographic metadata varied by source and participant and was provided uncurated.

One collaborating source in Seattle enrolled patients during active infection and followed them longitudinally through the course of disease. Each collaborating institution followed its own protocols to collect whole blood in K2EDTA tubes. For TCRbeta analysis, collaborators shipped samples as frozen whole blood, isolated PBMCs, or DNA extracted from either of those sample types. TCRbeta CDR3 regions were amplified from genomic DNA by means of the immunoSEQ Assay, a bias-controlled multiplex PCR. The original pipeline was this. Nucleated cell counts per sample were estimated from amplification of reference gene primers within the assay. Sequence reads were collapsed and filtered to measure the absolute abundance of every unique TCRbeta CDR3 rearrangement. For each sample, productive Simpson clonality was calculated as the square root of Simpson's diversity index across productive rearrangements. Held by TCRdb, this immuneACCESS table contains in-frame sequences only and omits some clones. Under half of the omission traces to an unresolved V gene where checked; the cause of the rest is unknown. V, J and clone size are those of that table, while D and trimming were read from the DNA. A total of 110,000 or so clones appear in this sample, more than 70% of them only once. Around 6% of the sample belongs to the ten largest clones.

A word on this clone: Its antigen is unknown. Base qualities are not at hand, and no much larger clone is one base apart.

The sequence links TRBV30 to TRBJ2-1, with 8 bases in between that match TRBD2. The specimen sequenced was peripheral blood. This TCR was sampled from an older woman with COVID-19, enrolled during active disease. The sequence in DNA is TGTGCCTGGAGCCCACACTCGGGGGGGCTCAATGAGCAGTTCTTC. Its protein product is CAWSPHSGGLNEQFF.